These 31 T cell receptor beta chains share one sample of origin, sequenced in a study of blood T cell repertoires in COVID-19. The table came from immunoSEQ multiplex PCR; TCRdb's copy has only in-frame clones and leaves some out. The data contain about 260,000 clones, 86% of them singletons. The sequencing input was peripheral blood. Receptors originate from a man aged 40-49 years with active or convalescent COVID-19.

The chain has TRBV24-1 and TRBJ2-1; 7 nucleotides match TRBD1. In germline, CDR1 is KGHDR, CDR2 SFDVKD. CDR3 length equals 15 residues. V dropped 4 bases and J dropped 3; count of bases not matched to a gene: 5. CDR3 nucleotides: TGTGCCACCAGTGAATCAGGGGGTAACTACAATGAGCAGTTCTTC. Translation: CATSESGGNYNEQFF.

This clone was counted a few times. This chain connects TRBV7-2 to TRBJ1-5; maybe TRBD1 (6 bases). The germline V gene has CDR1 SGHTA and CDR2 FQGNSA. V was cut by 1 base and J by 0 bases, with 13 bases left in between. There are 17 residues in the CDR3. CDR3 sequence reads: CASSLDGRGYSNQPQHF. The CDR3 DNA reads TGTGCCAGCAGCTTAGACGGCAGGGGTTATAGCAATCAGCCCCAGCATTTT.

This CDR3 reads CASMKTKGAGYEQFF. CDR3 sequence (DNA): TGTGCCAGTATGAAGACGAAAGGGGCGGGGTATGAGCAGTTCTTC. The chain couples TRBV27 to TRBJ2-1; D might be TRBD2 (6 bases). Per germline, CDR1 MNHEY and CDR2 SMNVEV (reference sequence). V dropped 9 bases and J dropped 8 bases, with 23 bases sitting between them. This CDR3 has 15 residues.

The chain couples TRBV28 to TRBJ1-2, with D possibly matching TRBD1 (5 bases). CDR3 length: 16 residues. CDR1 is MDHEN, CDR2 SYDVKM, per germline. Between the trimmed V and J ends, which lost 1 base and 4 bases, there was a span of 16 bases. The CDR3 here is CASSLSQGVLRYGYTF. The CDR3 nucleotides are TGTGCCAGCAGTTTATCCCAAGGGGTACTGCGCTATGGCTACACCTTC.

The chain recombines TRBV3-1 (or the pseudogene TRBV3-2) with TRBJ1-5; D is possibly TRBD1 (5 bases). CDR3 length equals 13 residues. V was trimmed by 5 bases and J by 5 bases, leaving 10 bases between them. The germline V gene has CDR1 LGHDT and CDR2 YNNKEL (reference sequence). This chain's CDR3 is CASSVGRDQPQHF. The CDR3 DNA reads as TGTGCCAGCAGCGTGGGCAGGGATCAGCCCCAGCATTTT.

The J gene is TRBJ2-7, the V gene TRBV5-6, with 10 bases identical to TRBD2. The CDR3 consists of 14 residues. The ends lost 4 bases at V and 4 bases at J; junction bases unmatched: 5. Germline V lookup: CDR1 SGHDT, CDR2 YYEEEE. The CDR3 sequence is CASSMGGLAYEQYF. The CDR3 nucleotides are TGTGCCAGCAGCATGGGGGGACTAGCGTACGAGCAGTACTTC.

The CDR3 protein is CASSLGRDSHPGAYEQYF. CDR3 coding DNA: TGTGCCAGCAGCTTGGGACGGGACAGTCACCCTGGGGCCTACGAGCAGTACTTC. This rearrangement joins TRBV7-9 to TRBJ2-7; 7 nucleotides match TRBD1. V lost 3 bases and J lost 2; bases outside the gene matches: 16. The germline V gene has CDR1 SEHNR and CDR2 FQNEAQ (reference sequence). This CDR3 spans 18 amino acids.

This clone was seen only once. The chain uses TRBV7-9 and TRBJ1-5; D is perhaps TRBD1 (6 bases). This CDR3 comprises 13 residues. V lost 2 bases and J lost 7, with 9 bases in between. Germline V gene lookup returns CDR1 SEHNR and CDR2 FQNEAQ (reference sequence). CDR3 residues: CASSLNRGQPQHF. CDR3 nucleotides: TGTGCCAGCAGCTTAAATAGGGGGCAGCCCCAGCATTTT.

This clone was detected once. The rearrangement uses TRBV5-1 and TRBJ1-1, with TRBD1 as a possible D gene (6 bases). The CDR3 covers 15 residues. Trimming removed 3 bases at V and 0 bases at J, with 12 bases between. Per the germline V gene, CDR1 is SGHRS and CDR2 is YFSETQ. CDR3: CASSSGHQMNTEAFF. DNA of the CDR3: TGCGCCAGCAGCTCGGGACATCAAATGAACACTGAAGCTTTCTTT.

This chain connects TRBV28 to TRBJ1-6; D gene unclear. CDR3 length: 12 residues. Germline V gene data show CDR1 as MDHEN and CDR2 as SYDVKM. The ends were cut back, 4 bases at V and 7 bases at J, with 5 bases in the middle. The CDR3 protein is CASSSGNSPLHF. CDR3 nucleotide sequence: TGTGCCAGCAGTTCCGGGAATTCACCCCTCCACTTT.

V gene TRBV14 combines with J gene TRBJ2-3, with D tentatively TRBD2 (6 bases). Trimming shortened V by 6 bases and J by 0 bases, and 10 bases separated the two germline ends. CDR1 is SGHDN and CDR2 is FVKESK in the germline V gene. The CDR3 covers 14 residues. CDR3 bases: TGTGCCAGCAGATCCGGGACTAGCACAGATACGCAGTATTTT. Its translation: CASRSGTSTDTQYF.

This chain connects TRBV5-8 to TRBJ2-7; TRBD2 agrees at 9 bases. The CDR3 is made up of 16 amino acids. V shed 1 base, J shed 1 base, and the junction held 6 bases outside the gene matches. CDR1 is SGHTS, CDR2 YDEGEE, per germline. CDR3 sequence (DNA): TGTGCCAGCAGCTTGTTTACTAGCGGGTGGTCCTACGAGCAGTACTTC. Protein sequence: CASSLFTSGWSYEQYF.

The CDR3 sequence: CASSGQQGRPSYNEQFF. The CDR3 nucleotides are TGTGCCAGCAGCGGACAGCAGGGGCGACCTTCCTACAATGAGCAGTTCTTC. This chain joins TRBV9 and TRBJ2-1, with a tentative D call TRBD1 (6 bases). CDR1 and CDR2 (germline): SGDLS, YYNGEE. The CDR3 is 17 residues long. The germline V and J ends were trimmed by 3 bases and 1 base, with 17 bases remaining between them.

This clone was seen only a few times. CDR3 bases: TGTGCCAGCAGTGGGGAAGCAGGGGCTGGTCTTAATTCACCCCTCCACTTT. Translating it yields CASSGEAGAGLNSPLHF. V and J are TRBV6-1 and TRBJ1-6, with D maybe TRBD1 (6 bases). Per germline, CDR1 MNHNS and CDR2 SASEGT. V was cut by 4 bases and J by 6 bases, with 19 bases left in between. The CDR3 covers 17 residues.

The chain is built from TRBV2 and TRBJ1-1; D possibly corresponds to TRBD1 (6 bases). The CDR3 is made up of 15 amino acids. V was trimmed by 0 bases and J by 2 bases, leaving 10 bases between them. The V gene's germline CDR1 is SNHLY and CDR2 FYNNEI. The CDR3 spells CASSEARGSNTEAFF. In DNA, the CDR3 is TGTGCCAGCAGTGAAGCCAGGGGTTCTAACACTGAAGCTTTCTTT.

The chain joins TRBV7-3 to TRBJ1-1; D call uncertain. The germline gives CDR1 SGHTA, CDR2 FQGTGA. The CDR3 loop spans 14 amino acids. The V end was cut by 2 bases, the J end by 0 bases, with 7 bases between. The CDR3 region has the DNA TGTGCCAGCAGCTTAGGGCCGGTGAACACTGAAGCTTTCTTT. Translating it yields CASSLGPVNTEAFF. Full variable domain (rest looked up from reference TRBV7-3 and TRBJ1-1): GAGVSQTPSNKVTEKGKYVELRCDPISGHTALYWYRQSLGQGPEFLIYFQGTGAADDSGLPNDRFFAVRPEGSVSTLKIQRTERGDSAVYLCASSLGPVNTEAFFGQGTRLTVV.

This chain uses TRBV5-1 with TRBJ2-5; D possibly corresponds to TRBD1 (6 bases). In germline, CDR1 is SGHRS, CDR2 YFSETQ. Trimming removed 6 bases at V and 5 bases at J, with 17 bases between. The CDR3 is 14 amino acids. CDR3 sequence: CASTPTGFGETQYF. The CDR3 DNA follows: TGCGCCAGCACTCCTACAGGGTTTGGGGAGACCCAGTACTTC. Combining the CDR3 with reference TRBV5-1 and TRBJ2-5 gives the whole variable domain KAGVTQTPRYLIKTRGQQVTLSCSPISGHRSVSWYQQTPGQGLQFLFEYFSETQRNKGNFPGRFSGRQFSNSRSEMNVSTLELGDSALYLCASTPTGFGETQYFGPGTRLLVL.

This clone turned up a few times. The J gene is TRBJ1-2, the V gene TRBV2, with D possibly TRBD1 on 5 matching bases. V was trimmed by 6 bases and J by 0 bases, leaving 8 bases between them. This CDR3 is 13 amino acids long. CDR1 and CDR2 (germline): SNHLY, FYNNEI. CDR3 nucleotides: TGTGCCAGCAGGTTACAGGCTAACTATGGCTACACCTTC. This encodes CASRLQANYGYTF.

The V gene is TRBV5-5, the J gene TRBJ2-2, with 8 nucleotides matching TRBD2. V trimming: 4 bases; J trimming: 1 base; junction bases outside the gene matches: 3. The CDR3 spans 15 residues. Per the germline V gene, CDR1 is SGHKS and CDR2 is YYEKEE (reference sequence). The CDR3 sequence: CASSLTSVNTGELFF. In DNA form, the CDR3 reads TGTGCCAGCAGCCTGACTAGCGTGAACACCGGGGAGCTGTTTTTT.

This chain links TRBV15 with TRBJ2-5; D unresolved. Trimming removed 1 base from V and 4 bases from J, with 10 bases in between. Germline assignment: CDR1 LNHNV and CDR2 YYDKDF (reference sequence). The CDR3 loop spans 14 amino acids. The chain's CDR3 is CATSRVLIGETQYF. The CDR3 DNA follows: TGTGCCACCAGCAGAGTTCTGATCGGAGAGACCCAGTACTTC.

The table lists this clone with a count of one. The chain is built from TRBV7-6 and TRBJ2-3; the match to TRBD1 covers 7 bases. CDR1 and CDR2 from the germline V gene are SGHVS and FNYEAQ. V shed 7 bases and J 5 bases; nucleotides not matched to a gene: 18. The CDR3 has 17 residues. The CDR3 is CASIKRMDAGGIDTQYF. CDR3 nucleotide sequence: TGTGCCAGCATCAAAAGGATGGACGCAGGGGGAATAGATACGCAGTATTTT.

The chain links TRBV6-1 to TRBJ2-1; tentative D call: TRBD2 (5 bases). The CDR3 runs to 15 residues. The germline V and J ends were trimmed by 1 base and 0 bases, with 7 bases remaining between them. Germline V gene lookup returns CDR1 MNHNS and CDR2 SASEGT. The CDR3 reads CASSEGRGSYNEQFF. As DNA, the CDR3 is TGTGCCAGCAGTGAAGGACGGGGCTCCTACAATGAGCAGTTCTTC.

CDR3 sequence: CASRIQGTETQYF. The CDR3 nucleotides read TGTGCCAGCAGAATACAGGGTACAGAGACCCAGTACTTC. This chain links TRBV27 with TRBJ2-5; D possibly corresponds to TRBD1 (6 bases). Germline V gene lookup returns CDR1 MNHEY and CDR2 SMNVEV (reference sequence). The CDR3 contains 13 residues. V lost 6 bases and J 4 bases, leaving 12 bases between the germline ends.

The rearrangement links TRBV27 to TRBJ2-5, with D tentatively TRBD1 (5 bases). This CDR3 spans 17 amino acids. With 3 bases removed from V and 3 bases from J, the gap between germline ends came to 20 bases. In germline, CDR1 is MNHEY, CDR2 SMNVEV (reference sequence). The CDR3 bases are TGTGCCAGCAGTTTGACCTACGGGCTCGACAGTGAAGAGACCCAGTACTTC. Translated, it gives CASSLTYGLDSEETQYF.

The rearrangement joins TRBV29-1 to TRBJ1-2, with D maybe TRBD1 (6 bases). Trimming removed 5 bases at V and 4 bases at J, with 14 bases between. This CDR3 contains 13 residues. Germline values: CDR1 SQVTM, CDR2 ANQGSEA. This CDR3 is CSVWEGGTYGYTF. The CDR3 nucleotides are TGCAGCGTTTGGGAGGGGGGCACCTATGGCTACACCTTC.

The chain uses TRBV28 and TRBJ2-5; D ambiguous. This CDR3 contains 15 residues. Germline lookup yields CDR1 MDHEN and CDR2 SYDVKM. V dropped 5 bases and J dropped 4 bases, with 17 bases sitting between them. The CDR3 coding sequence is TGTGCCAGCAGTCCCCCGGCAGGCCCCAGAGAGACCCAGTACTTC. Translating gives CASSPPAGPRETQYF.

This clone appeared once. This CDR3 is CASRASTGGYTF. The CDR3 bases are TGTGCCAGCAGAGCCTCGACGGGTGGCTACACCTTC. The chain is built from TRBV6-4 and TRBJ1-2; D gene unclear. CDR1 is MRHNA and CDR2 is SNTAGT in the germline V gene. Deletions cut 6 bases from V and 7 bases from J, with 12 bases between. The CDR3 extends over 12 amino acids.

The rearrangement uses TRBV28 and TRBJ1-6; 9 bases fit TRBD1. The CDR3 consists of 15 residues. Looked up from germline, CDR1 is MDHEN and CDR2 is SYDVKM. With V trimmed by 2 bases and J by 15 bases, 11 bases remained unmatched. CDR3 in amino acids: CASSLIEQGATLLHF. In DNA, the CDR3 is TGTGCCAGCAGTTTAATCGAACAGGGGGCAACGCTCCTCCACTTT.

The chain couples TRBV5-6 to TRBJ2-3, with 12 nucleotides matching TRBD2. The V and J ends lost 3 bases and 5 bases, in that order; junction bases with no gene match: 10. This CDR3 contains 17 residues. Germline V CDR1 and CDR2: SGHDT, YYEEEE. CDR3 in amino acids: CASSSPSGGAFKDTQYF. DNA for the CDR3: TGTGCCAGCAGCTCCCCTAGCGGGGGGGCCTTTAAAGATACGCAGTATTTT.

CDR3 coding DNA: TGCGCCAGCAGCCAGGGACAGCCCTATGGCTACACCTTC. Protein: CASSQGQPYGYTF. This sequence joins TRBV4-1 and TRBJ1-2; the match to TRBD1 covers 7 bases. CDR1 is MGHRA and CDR2 is YSYEKL in the germline V gene. V lost 3 bases to trimming and J lost 4 bases; unmatched junction nucleotides: 2. The CDR3 is made up of 13 amino acids.

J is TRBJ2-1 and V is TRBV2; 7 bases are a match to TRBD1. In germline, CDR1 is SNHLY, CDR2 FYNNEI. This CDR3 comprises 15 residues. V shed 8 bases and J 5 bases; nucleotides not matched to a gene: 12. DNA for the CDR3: TGTGCCAGCCGACGTCAGGGGGTGGGCAACAATGAGCAGTTCTTC. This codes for CASRRQGVGNNEQFF.